Below, 21 T cell receptor beta chains from the same sample are listed, as sequenced in a study of regulatory T cells in long-lasting Graves disease. Sequencing libraries for TCR beta were prepared with iRepertoire HTBI primers and Arm-PCR of CDR3 regions. TCRdb itself ran the multiplex PCR reads through MiXCR, one entry per CDR3 protein. The sample consists of under 500,000 distinct CDR3 sequences, more than 20% of them appearing once. Regarding time point: persistent/refractory GD, antithyroid drugs over 5 years with positive TRAb. The authors made the TCR library using RNA they extracted from PBMCs. The material was peripheral blood mononuclear cells (PBMCs), obtained when the disease was refractory, from a patient treated with antithyroid drugs. These receptors were collected from a female donor with Graves disease.

This clonotype came up many times. The chain joins TRBV6-1 to TRBJ1-6; 7 bases map to TRBD1. The CDR3 extends over 12 amino acids. In germline, CDR1 is MNHNS, CDR2 SASEGT. Trimming took 8 bases from V and 7 from J; bases not matched to a gene: 2. The CDR3 region is CASGTVNSPLHF. CDR3 nucleotide sequence: TGTGCCAGCGGGACAGTCAATTCACCCCTCCACTTT.

This chain uses TRBV19 with TRBJ2-6, with D perhaps matching TRBD1 (6 bases). Germline assignment: CDR1 LNHDA and CDR2 SQIVND (reference sequence). The CDR3 length is 17 residues. Trimming took 5 bases from V and 0 from J, leaving 14 bases between them. This CDR3 reads CASSLRQVISGANVLTF. In nucleotides, the CDR3 is TGTGCCAGTAGTCTCAGACAGGTGATCTCTGGGGCCAACGTCCTGACTTTC.

This clonotype was recorded at least ten times. The chain has TRBV20-1 and TRBJ2-7; D possibly uses TRBD1 or TRBD2 (5 bases each). Trimming shortened V by 6 bases and J by 2 bases, and 11 bases separated the two germline ends. The CDR3 extends over 12 amino acids. CDR1 DFQATT and CDR2 SNEGSKA come from the germline V gene (reference sequence). The CDR3 is CSADRGAYEQYF. The CDR3, as DNA: TGCAGTGCCGACCGAGGGGCCTACGAGCAGTACTTC.

This clonotype was seen a handful of times. This sequence joins TRBV7-2 and TRBJ2-7; 12 positions agree with TRBD2. Germline V gene lookup returns CDR1 SGHTA and CDR2 FQGNSA. J was trimmed by 5 bases and V by 2 bases; bases with no gene match: 4. The CDR3 loop spans 15 amino acids. The CDR3 region has the DNA TGTGCCAGCAGCTTACGGGCTAGCGGGAGGGACGAGCAGTACTTC. As protein: CASSLRASGRDEQYF.

The chain joins TRBV15 to TRBJ2-7; D tentatively fits TRBD1 or TRBD2 (5 bases each). The CDR3 contains 12 residues. V lost 7 bases and J lost 5, with 12 bases in between. Germline V gives CDR1 LNHNV, CDR2 YYDKDF (reference sequence). In nucleotides, the CDR3 is TGTGCCACCAATGATGTGGGGGACGAGCAGTACTTC. Its translation: CATNDVGDEQYF. The complete variable domain, with remaining parts taken from reference TRBV15 and TRBJ2-7, reads DAMVIQNPRYQVTQFGKPVTLSCSQTLNHNVMYWYQQKSSQAPKLLFHYYDKDFNNEADTPDNFQSRRPNTSFCFLDIRSPGLGDTAMYLCATNDVGDEQYFGPGTRLTVT.

The CDR3 region has the DNA TGTGCCAGCAGCTTAGCCGGGGAGCTCCTCGGGGCCCAGTACTTC. Amino acid sequence: CASSLAGELLGAQYF. The chain joins TRBV13 to TRBJ2-5; D might be TRBD2 (5 bases). V was cut by 1 base and J by 9 bases, with 18 bases left in between. Germline V CDR1 and CDR2: PRHDT, FYEKMQ (reference sequence). CDR3 length: 15 residues.

This clonotype was seen at least ten times. The chain links TRBV12-5 to TRBJ2-7; D is unclear. With 5 bases removed from V and 6 bases from J, the gap between germline ends came to 8 bases. The CDR3 sequence is 11 residues long. Germline values: CDR1 LGHNT, CDR2 FRNRAP. CDR3: CASGPPCEQYF. CDR3 sequence (DNA): TGTGCTAGTGGTCCCCCGTGCGAGCAGTACTTC.

To note about this clonotype: A read error may produce the germline difference seen at one junction end. The genes are TRBV28 and TRBJ2-5; 9 positions match TRBD1. The germline CDR1 and CDR2 sequences are MDHEN and SYDVKM. The CDR3 is 12 residues long. The CDR3 DNA sequence: TGTGCCAGCAGGTCCGGGACAGGGAAATTCCAATTC. This encodes CASRSGTGKFQF.

This clonotype occurred many times. The chain carries TRBV13 and TRBJ2-5; D unresolved. The CDR3 consists of 14 residues. CDR1 PRHDT and CDR2 FYEKMQ come from the germline V gene (reference sequence). Between the trimmed V and J ends, which lost 5 bases and 2 bases, there was a span of 12 bases. CDR3 nucleotides: TGTGCCAGCAGCATGAGCGCAGTTCAAGAGACCCAGTACTTC. Residues: CASSMSAVQETQYF.

To note about this clonotype: A much larger clone lies a single base off, so this may be a read error. The chain links TRBV20-1 to TRBJ2-5; no reliable D call. There are 13 residues in the CDR3. Germline V CDR1 and CDR2: DFQATT, SNEGSKA (reference sequence). In DNA form, the CDR3 reads TGCAGTGCTCCGCCCCCCGGCCAAGAGGCCCAGTACTTC. Protein sequence: CSAPPPGQEAQYF.

V gene TRBV9 combines with J gene TRBJ1-2, with 8 bases lining up with TRBD1. The germline gives CDR1 SGDLS, CDR2 YYNGEE. CDR3 length equals 15 residues. V gave up 4 bases and J gave up 8 bases; unmatched junction bases: 13. In DNA form, the CDR3 reads TGTGCCAGCAGCCCCGACCCCAGGACAGGGTGGGGCTACACCTTC. It is translated as CASSPDPRTGWGYTF.

This clonotype occurred a few times. This may stem from a read error, because a much larger clone lies one nucleotide away. This sequence joins TRBV6-2 or TRBV6-3 and TRBJ1-6, with no clear D. The CDR3 loop spans 15 amino acids. Germline V lookup: CDR1 MNHEY, CDR2 SVGEGT. CDR3 sequence (DNA): TGTGCCAGCAGGAAAGGTGACTCCCATAATTCACCCCTCCACTTT. Its translation: CASRKGDSHNSPLHF.

This clonotype appeared a few times. The J gene is TRBJ1-1, the V gene TRBV7-9, with a tentative D call TRBD1 (5 bases). The CDR3 extends over 13 amino acids. V was shortened by 5 bases and J by 6 bases, with 13 bases between the two germline ends. Per the germline V gene, CDR1 is SEHNR and CDR2 is FQNEAQ (reference sequence). CDR3 coding DNA: TGTGCCAGCAGCGACGGACAATTTTCTGAAGCTTTCTTT. This encodes CASSDGQFSEAFF.

The CDR3, as DNA: TGTGCCAGCAGCCAAGGGAGATCAGCTTTCTTT. Translated: CASSQGRSAFF. The chain uses TRBV14 and TRBJ1-1; the D is unclear. CDR1 is SGHDN, CDR2 FVKESK, per germline. Trimming shortened V by 1 base and J by 10 bases, and 7 bases separated the two germline ends. The CDR3 loop spans 11 amino acids. Full variable domain (remainder filled in from reference TRBV14 and TRBJ1-1): EAGVTQFPSHSVIEKGQTVTLRCDPISGHDNLYWYRRVMGKEIKFLLHFVKESKQDESGMPNNRFLAERTGGTYSTLKVQPAELEDSGVYFCASSQGRSAFFGQGTRLTVV.

This clonotype was seen repeatedly, ten times or more. The gene calls are TRBV7-9 and TRBJ2-1; tentative D call: TRBD2 (5 bases). The V end was cut by 0 bases, the J end by 5 bases, with 8 bases between. CDR3 size: 14 residues. Germline CDR1 SEHNR, CDR2 FQNEAQ (reference sequence). The CDR3 reads CASSLAGVDNEQFF. CDR3 DNA: TGTGCCAGCAGCTTAGCGGGAGTGGACAATGAGCAGTTCTTC.

Regarding this clonotype: Compared with germline, one end of the junction differs, possibly owing to a read error. The rearrangement links TRBV7-8 to TRBJ1-1; D is undetermined. Germline V CDR1 and CDR2: SGHVS, FQNEAQ. The CDR3 is 15 amino acids. The CDR3 loop is CAGSVTPIKNTEAFF. CDR3 bases: TGTGCCGGCAGCGTAACACCAATTAAGAACACTGAAGCTTTCTTT. Full variable domain (rest looked up from reference TRBV7-8 and TRBJ1-1): GAGVSQSPRYKVAKRGQDVALRCDPISGHVSLFWYQQALGQGPEFLTYFQNEAQLDKSGLPSDRFFAERPEGSVSTLKIQRTQQEDSAVYLCAGSVTPIKNTEAFFGQGTRLTVV.

At least ten counts were recorded for this clonotype. The chain uses TRBV12-3 or TRBV12-4 and TRBJ1-1; D remains ambiguous. The CDR3 has 15 amino acids. The germline V and J ends were trimmed by 5 bases and 1 base, with 14 bases remaining between them. The CDR3 spells CASSPLRTGNTEAFF. The DNA of the CDR3 is TGTGCCAGCAGTCCGCTTAGGACGGGGAACACTGAAGCTTTCTTT.

This clonotype was seen at least ten times. The V and J genes are TRBV2 and TRBJ2-7, with 7 positions matching TRBD2. V shed 3 bases and J 6 bases; nucleotides not matched to a gene: 8. Germline CDR1 and CDR2: SNHLY and FYNNEI. This CDR3 has 14 amino acids. CDR3 sequence (DNA): TGTGCCAGCAGTGATGGGGGGGTTTCGGGCGAGCAGTACTTC. Translated, it gives CASSDGGVSGEQYF.

This clonotype occurred a few times. In DNA form, the CDR3 reads TGTGCCAGCAGCCAATACCCTCAGGGCGGGTTAGGTCAGCCCCAGCATTTT. Translating gives CASSQYPQGGLGQPQHF. The chain uses TRBV4-2 and TRBJ1-5, with D possibly TRBD1 on 5 matching bases. CDR3 size: 17 residues. Trimming left V 2 bases short and J 6 bases short, with 20 bases between. The germline V gene encodes CDR1 LGHNA and CDR2 YNFKEQ.

This clonotype was detected many times. The rearrangement joins TRBV15 to TRBJ1-1; the D is unclear. Germline CDR1 LNHNV, CDR2 YYDKDF (reference sequence). CDR3 length: 16 amino acids. Trimming cost V 0 bases and J 2 bases, with 13 bases left between them. CDR3 protein: CATSRDLSEINTEAFF. In DNA, the CDR3 is TGTGCCACCAGCAGAGATCTCTCGGAGATAAACACTGAAGCTTTCTTT.

Only a few counts were recorded for this clonotype. The chain recombines TRBV2 with TRBJ2-1; D is undetermined. The germline gives CDR1 SNHLY, CDR2 FYNNEI. The CDR3 is 12 amino acids. Trimming took 4 bases from V and 7 from J, leaving 8 bases between them. The CDR3 spells CASSVDLNEQFF. The CDR3 DNA reads as TGTGCCAGCAGTGTTGATTTGAATGAGCAGTTCTTC.